This T cell receptor beta chain derives from a study of beta chain features in type 1 diabetes. Expressed TCRB transcripts were sequenced after all isolated RNA was converted to cDNA. Assay: immunoSEQ multiplex PCR; the TCRdb copy retains only in-frame clones and omits some. The data show about 660,000 clones, around an eighth seen once. This clone was counted between two and nine times. What it binds is not known. General observations from the study: Possibly, sequencing cDNA over-represented cells that had high TCR expression levels. Researchers report that Type 1 diabetes patients had moderately but significantly shorter TCRB CDR3s across all four CD4+ subsets.

The CDR3 has 14 residues. Per the germline V gene, CDR1 is GTSNPN and CDR2 is SVGIG (reference sequence). V gave up 2 bases and J gave up 1 base, with 6 bases separating them. The clonotype originates from a man younger than 35 with type 1 diabetes. Input material: naive CD4+ T cells from blood. The rearrangement joins TRBV30 to TRBJ2-6; D is undetermined. The CDR3 here is CAWSRGSGANVLTF. CDR3 coding DNA: TGTGCCTGGAGTCGAGGATCTGGGGCCAACGTCCTGACTTTC.